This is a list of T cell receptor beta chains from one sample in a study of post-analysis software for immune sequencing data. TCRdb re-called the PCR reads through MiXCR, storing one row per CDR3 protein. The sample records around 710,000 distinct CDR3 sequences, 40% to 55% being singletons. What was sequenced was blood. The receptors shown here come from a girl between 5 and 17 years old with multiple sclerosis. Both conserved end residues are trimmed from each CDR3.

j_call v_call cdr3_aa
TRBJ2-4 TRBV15 ATSRARGNIQY
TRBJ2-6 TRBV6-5 ASSYYGGGGSGANVLT
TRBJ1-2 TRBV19 ASSTWQPANYGYT
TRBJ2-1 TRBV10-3 AISERGNSYNEQF
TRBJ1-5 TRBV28 ASSPPYQPQH
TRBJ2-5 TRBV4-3 ASSQGQGYREGRETQY
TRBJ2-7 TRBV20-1 SARQGNEQY
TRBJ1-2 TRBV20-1 SARDLEYGYT
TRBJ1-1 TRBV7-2 ASSFQGADHTEAL
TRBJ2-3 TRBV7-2 ASSPRGVGTDTQY
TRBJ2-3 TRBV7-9 ASSQDRSESDTQY
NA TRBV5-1 ASSGDLLEQY
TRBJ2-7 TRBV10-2 ATLANYEQY
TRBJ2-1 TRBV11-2 ASSFGTSGYNEQF
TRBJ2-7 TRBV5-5 ASSFWDRGSSGEQY
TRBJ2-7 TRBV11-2 ASSFGTGNGEQY
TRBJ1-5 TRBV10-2 GSSDRVDQPQH
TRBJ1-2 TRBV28 ASTGDSNYGYT
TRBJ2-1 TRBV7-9 ASSTRTTNNEQF
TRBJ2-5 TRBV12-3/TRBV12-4 ASSFDSQETQY
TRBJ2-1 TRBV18 ASSPLGRAYNEQF
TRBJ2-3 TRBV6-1 ASGTPLGGDTQY
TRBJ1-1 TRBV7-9 ASSSGGAEAF
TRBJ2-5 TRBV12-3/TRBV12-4 ASSLVVTSGATEETQY
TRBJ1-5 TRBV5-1 ASSLEPRRGTQH
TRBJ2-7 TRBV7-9 ASSLPLLRDSSYEQY
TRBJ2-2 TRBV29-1 SVGLRGGELF
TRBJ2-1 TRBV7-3 ASSLRGLAGYNEQF
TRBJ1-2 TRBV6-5 ASSSTGGGHYGYT
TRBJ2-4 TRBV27 ASSLGQPGRNIQY
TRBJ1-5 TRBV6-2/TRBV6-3 ASTDRGDQPQH
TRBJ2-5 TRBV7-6 ASSLGSAGALGETQY
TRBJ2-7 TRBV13 ASSARGELNLWQY
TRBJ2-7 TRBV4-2 ASSRRGPTYEQY
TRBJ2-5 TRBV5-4 ASSNPGTSDRAQETQY
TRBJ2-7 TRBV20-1 SARDSSDYEQY
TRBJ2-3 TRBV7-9 ASSRPLVAGDITDTQY
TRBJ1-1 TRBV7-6 ASSQGTIGFTEAF
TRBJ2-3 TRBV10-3 AISESEGSTDTQY
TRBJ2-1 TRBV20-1 SATGIIGGREWEQF
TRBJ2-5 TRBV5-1 ASSLTQETQY
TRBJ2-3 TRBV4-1 ASSPAVPSGPYTDTQY
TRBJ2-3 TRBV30 AWSVRGARDTQY
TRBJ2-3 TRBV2 ASSEVLAGVDTQY
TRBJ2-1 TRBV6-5 ASSPKWSVNEQF
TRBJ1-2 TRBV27 ASSSHSRANYGYT
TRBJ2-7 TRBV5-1 ASSLRAGPPSSYEQY
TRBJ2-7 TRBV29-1 SVEGRSDRGNYEQY
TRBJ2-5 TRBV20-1 SARDRARETQY
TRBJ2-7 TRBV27 ASSLDSTYEQY
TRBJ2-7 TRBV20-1 SARGENNDYEQY